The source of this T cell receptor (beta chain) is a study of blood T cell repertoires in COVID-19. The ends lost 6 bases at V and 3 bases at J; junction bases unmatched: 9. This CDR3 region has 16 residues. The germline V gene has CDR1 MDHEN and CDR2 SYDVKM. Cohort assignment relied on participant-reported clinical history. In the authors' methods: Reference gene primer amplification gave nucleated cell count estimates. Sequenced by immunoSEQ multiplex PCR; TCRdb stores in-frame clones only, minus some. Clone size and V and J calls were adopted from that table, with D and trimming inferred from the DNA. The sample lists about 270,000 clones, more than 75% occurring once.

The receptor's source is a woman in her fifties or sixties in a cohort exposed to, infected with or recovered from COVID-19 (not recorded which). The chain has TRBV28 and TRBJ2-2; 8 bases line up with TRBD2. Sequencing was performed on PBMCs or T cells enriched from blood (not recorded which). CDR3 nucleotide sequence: TGTGCCAGCAGCTCAACCGGGAGGGGGTACACCGGGGAGCTGTTTTTT. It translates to CASSSTGRGYTGELFF.